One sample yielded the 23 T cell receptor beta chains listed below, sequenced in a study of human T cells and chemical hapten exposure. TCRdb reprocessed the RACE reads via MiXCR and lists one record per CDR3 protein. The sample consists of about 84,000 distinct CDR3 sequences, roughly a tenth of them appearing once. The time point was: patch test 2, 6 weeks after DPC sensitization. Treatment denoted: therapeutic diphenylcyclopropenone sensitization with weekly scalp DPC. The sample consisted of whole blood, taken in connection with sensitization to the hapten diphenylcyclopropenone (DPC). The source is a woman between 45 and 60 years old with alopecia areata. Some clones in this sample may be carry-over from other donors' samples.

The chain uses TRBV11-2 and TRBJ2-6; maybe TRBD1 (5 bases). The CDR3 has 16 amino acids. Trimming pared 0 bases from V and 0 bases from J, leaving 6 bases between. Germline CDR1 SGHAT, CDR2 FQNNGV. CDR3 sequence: CASSLEGASGANVLTF. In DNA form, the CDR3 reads TGTGCCAGCAGCTTAGAAGGGGCCTCTGGGGCCAACGTCCTGACTTTC.

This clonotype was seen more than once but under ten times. The CDR3 DNA is TGTGCCAGCAGCCCCCGACAGGGACAAACAACTAATGAAAAACTGTTTTTT. It is translated as CASSPRQGQTTNEKLFF. The chain joins TRBV7-2 to TRBJ1-4; TRBD1 agrees at 7 bases. V was pared by 5 bases and J by 0 bases, with 9 bases of the junction left unmatched. The CDR3 covers 17 residues. Germline values: CDR1 SGHTA, CDR2 FQGNSA.

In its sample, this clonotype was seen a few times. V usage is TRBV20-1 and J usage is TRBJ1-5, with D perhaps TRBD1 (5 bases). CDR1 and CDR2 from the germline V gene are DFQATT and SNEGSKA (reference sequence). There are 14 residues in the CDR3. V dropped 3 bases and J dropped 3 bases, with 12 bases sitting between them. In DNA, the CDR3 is TGCAGTGCTAGGGGGAGGGGCTTCAATCAGCCCCAGCATTTT. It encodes CSARGRGFNQPQHF.

In nucleotides, the CDR3 is TGTGCCAGCAGCCAAGAGCCTAGCGGGTGGAATAAACAAAAGACCCAGTACTTC. This sequence encodes CASSQEPSGWNKQKTQYF. The rearrangement joins TRBV14 to TRBJ2-5, with 8 positions matching TRBD2. Unmatched junction bases numbered 15, after V lost 0 bases and J lost 6 bases. The CDR3 is 18 amino acids. In germline, CDR1 is SGHDN, CDR2 FVKESK.

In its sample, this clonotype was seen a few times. The CDR3 DNA reads as TGCGCCAGCAGCTTCGGCGGGAGGACCACCTACGAGCAGTACTTC. The encoded protein is CASSFGGRTTYEQYF. This sequence joins TRBV5-1 and TRBJ2-7; 8 bases agree with TRBD2. With V trimmed by 2 bases and J by 2 bases, 6 bases remained unmatched. This CDR3 region has 15 residues. Germline values: CDR1 SGHRS, CDR2 YFSETQ.

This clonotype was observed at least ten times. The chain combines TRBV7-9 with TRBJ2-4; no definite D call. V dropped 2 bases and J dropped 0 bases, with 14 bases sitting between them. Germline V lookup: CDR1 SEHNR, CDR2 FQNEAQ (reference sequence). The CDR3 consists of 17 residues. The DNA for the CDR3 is TGTGCCAGCAGCTTACCCCGAACACAGCTAGCCAAAAACATTCAGTACTTC. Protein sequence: CASSLPRTQLAKNIQYF.

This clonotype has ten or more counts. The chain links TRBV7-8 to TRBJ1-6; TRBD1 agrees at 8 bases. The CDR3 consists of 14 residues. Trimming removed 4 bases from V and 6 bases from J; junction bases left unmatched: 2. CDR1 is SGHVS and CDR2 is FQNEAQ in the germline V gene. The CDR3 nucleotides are TGTGCCAGCAGCTCGGACAGGGCTAATTCACCCCTCCACTTT. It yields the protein CASSSDRANSPLHF.

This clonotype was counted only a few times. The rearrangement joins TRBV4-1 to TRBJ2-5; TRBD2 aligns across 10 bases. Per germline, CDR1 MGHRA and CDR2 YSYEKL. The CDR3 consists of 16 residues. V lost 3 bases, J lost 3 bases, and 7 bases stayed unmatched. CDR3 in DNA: TGCGCCAGCAGCCAGGCCGGGACTAGCGTAAAAGAGACCCAGTACTTC. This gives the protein CASSQAGTSVKETQYF.

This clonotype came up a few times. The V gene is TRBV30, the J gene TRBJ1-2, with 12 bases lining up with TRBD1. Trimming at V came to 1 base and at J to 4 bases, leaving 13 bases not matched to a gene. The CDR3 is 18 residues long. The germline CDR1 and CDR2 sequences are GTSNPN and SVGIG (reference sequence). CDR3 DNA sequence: TGTGCCTGGAGTGGCACCCCCGGGGGACAGGGGGCGGGCTATGGCTACACCTTC. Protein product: CAWSGTPGGQGAGYGYTF.

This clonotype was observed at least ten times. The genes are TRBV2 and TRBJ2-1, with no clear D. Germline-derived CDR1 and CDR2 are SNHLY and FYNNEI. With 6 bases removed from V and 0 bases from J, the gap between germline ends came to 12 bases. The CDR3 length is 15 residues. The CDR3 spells CASRKGSSSYNEQFF. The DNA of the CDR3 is TGTGCCAGCAGGAAGGGTTCTTCCTCCTACAATGAGCAGTTCTTC.

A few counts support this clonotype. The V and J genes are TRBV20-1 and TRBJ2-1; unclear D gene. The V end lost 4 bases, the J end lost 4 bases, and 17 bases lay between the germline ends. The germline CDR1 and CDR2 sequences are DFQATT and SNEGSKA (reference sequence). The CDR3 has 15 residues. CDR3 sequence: CSATWPPRIYNEQFF. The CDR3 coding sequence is TGCAGTGCTACCTGGCCCCCCCGAATATACAATGAGCAGTTCTTC.

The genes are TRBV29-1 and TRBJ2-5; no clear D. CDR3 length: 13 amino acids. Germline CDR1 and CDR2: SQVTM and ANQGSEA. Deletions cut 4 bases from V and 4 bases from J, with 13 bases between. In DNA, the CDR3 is TGCAGCGTTGTTAGGGTAAAGGGAGAGACCCAGTACTTC. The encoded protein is CSVVRVKGETQYF.

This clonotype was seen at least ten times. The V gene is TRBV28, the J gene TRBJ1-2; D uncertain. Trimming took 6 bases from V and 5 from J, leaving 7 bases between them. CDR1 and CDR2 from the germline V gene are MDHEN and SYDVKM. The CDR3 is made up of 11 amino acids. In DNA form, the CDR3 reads TGTGCCAGCAGCTCAGGATATGGCTACACCTTC. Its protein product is CASSSGYGYTF.

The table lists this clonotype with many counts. The CDR3: CASSPTDTQYF. CDR3 nucleotides: TGTGCCAGCAGCCCGACAGATACGCAGTATTTT. This rearrangement joins TRBV7-2 to TRBJ2-3, with D uncertain. Trimming left V 5 bases short and J 3 bases short, with 3 bases between. The CDR3 is 11 amino acids. CDR1 is SGHTA, CDR2 FQGNSA, per germline.

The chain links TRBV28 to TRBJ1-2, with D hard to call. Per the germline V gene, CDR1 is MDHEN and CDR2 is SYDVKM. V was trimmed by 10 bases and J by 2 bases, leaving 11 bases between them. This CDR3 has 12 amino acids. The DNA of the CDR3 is TGTGCCACCTCCCCGGGGAACTATGGCTACACCTTC. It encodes CATSPGNYGYTF.

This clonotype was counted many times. The CDR3 DNA reads TGCAGCGTTGTTCCGGGACAGGGCGATGAGCAGTTCTTC. Residues: CSVVPGQGDEQFF. V gene TRBV29-1 combines with J gene TRBJ2-1; 9 bases agree with TRBD1. The germline gives CDR1 SQVTM, CDR2 ANQGSEA. The CDR3 extends over 13 amino acids. V dropped 4 bases and J dropped 8; count of bases not matched to a gene: 6.

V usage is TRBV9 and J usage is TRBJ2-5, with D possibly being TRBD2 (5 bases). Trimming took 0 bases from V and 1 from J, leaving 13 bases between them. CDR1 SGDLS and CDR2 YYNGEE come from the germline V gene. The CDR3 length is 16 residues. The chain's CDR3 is CASSVGVSDTQETQYF. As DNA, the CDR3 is TGTGCCAGCAGCGTAGGGGTTAGCGACACCCAAGAGACCCAGTACTTC.

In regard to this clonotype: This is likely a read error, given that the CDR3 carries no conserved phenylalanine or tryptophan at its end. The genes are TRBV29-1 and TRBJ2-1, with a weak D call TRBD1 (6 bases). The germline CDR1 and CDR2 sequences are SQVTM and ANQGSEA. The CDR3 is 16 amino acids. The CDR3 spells CSVEISGDKAYNEQFL. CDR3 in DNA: TGCAGCGTTGAAATCTCCGGGGACAAAGCCTATAATGAGCAGTTCTTA.

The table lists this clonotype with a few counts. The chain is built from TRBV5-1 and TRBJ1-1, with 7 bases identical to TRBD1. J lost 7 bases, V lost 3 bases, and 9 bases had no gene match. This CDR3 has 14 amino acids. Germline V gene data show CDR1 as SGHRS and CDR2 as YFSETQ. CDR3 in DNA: TGCGCCAGCAGCTCGACAGGGAAGCATCTTGAAGCTTTCTTT. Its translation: CASSSTGKHLEAFF.

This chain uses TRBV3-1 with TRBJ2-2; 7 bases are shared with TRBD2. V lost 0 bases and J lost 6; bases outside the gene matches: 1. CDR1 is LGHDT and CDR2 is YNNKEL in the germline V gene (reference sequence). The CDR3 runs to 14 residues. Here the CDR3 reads CASSQDRGAGELFF. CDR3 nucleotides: TGTGCCAGCAGCCAAGATCGGGGGGCCGGGGAGCTGTTTTTT. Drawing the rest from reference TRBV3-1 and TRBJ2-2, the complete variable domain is DTAVSQTPKYLVTQMGNDKSIKCEQNLGHDTMYWYKQDSKKFLKIMFSYNNKELIINETVPNRFSPKSPDKAHLNLHINSLELGDSAVYFCASSQDRGAGELFFGEGSRLTVL.

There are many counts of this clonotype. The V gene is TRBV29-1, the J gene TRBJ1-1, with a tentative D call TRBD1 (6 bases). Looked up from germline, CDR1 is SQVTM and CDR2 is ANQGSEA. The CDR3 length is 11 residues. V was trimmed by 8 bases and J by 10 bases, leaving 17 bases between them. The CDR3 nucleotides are TGCAGCATAAAGTGGGGGGCGATAGCTTTCTTT. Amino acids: CSIKWGAIAFF.

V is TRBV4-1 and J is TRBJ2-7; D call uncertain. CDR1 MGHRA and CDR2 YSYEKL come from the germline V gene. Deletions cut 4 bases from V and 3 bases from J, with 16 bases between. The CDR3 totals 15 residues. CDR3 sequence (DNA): TGCGCCAGCAGCCGATACGGACCCCAGGACTACGAGCAGTACTTC. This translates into CASSRYGPQDYEQYF.

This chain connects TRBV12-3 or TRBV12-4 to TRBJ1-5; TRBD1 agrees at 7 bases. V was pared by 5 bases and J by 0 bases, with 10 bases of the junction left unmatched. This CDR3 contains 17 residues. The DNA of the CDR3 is TGTGCCAGCAGTGCGGACCGGGACAGACTTAGCAATCAGCCCCAGCATTTT. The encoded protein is CASSADRDRLSNQPQHF.